Listed here are 30 T cell receptor beta chains from one sample, sequenced in a study of radiotherapy plus CTLA-4 blockade in lung cancer. Assay used: immunoSEQ multiplex PCR; TCRdb lists only in-frame clones, some missing. The sample consists of around 80,000 clones, 84% of them appearing once. Material: peripheral blood, obtained from a patient treated with radiotherapy plus ipilimumab. The receptor set was obtained from a human donor with non-small cell lung cancer who had stable disease on radiotherapy plus ipilimumab.

The rearrangement uses TRBV5-1 and TRBJ2-7; TRBD1 agrees at 8 bases. J was trimmed by 5 bases and V by 2 bases; bases with no gene match: 9. This CDR3 is built from 15 residues. The germline V gene encodes CDR1 SGHRS and CDR2 YFSETQ. The CDR3: CASSFTQGATDEQYF. DNA of the CDR3: TGCGCCAGCAGCTTTACCCAGGGGGCTACCGACGAGCAGTACTTC.

The V gene is TRBV6-1, the J gene TRBJ1-1, with D possibly being TRBD1 (6 bases). The V and J ends lost 6 bases and 3 bases respectively, with 17 bases between them. Looked up from germline, CDR1 is MNHNS and CDR2 is SASEGT. The CDR3 totals 15 residues. The CDR3 DNA follows: TGTGCCAGCAGAGCACACAGGGCTGGGGACACTGAAGCTTTCTTT. Translating it yields CASRAHRAGDTEAFF.

This clone was detected only once. The genes are TRBV28 and TRBJ1-1; D is possibly TRBD1 (6 bases). The CDR3 extends over 14 amino acids. The germline V and J ends were trimmed by 5 bases and 1 base, with 11 bases remaining between them. Germline values: CDR1 MDHEN, CDR2 SYDVKM. In DNA form, the CDR3 reads TGTGCCAGCAGTCCCTTAGGGGGGAACACTGAAGCTTTCTTT. The encoded protein is CASSPLGGNTEAFF. The full variable domain, completed using reference TRBV28 and TRBJ1-1, is DVKVTQSSRYLVKRTGEKVFLECVQDMDHENMFWYRQDPGLGLRLIYFSYDVKMKEKGDIPEGYSVSREKKERFSLILESASTNQTSMYLCASSPLGGNTEAFFGQGTRLTVV.

The chain couples TRBV2 to TRBJ1-4; tentative D call: TRBD1 (6 bases). There are 14 residues in the CDR3. Trimming removed 4 bases at V and 2 bases at J, with 8 bases between. Germline V lookup: CDR1 SNHLY, CDR2 FYNNEI. CDR3 nucleotide sequence: TGTGCCAGCAGTGGGACAGCTACTAATGAAAAACTGTTTTTT. It translates to CASSGTATNEKLFF.

The rearrangement uses TRBV2 and TRBJ2-1, with TRBD2 matching over 8 bases. This CDR3 has 16 residues. The germline gives CDR1 SNHLY, CDR2 FYNNEI. J gave up 3 bases and V 2 bases, and 6 bases lay outside the gene matches. The DNA of the CDR3 is TGTGCCAGCAGTGAATCTGGACTAGCCCGCTACAATGAGCAGTTCTTC. It specifies CASSESGLARYNEQFF. Based on the CDR3 plus reference TRBV2 and TRBJ2-1, the full variable domain is EPEVTQTPSHQVTQMGQEVILRCVPISNHLYFYWYRQILGQKVEFLVSFYNNEISEKSEIFDDQFSVERPDGSNFTLKIRSTKLEDSAMYFCASSESGLARYNEQFFGPGTRLTVL.

The chain uses TRBV19 and TRBJ2-4; TRBD1 might be the D (5 bases). CDR3 size: 16 residues. Germline assignment: CDR1 LNHDA and CDR2 SQIVND (reference sequence). Trimming removed 1 base at V and 0 bases at J, with 10 bases between. CDR3: CASSIVTAPAKNIQYF. The CDR3 DNA is TGTGCCAGTAGTATAGTGACAGCTCCAGCCAAAAACATTCAGTACTTC. Filled out from reference TRBV19 and TRBJ2-4, the complete variable domain reads DGGITQSPKYLFRKEGQNVTLSCEQNLNHDAMYWYRQDPGQGLRLIYYSQIVNDFQKGDIAEGYSVSREKKESFPLTVTSAQKNPTAFYLCASSIVTAPAKNIQYFGAGTRLSVL.

The V and J genes are TRBV7-2 and TRBJ1-4; D call uncertain. The CDR3 contains 15 residues. Trimming left V 5 bases short and J 4 bases short, with 14 bases between. Germline CDR1 is SGHTA and CDR2 is FQGNSA. CDR3 amino acids: CASSPGPLSNEKLFF. The CDR3 coding sequence is TGTGCCAGCAGCCCAGGACCGCTTAGTAATGAAAAACTGTTTTTT.

CDR3 nucleotide sequence: TGTGCCAGTAGTGTGACAGGGGGGGAAGGAAAACTGTTTTTT. Its protein is CASSVTGGEGKLFF. The V gene is TRBV19, the J gene TRBJ1-4, with 9 positions matching TRBD1. CDR3 length equals 14 residues. Germline CDR1 reads LNHDA; CDR2 reads SQIVND (reference sequence). V shed 5 bases and J 10 bases; nucleotides not matched to a gene: 8.

The V and J genes are TRBV11-1 and TRBJ2-2; TRBD2 matches 9 bases. Per germline, CDR1 SGHAT and CDR2 FQDESV (reference sequence). The CDR3 has 16 residues. After removal of 8 bases from V and 4 bases from J, the junction contained 11 bases not matched to a gene. The CDR3 sequence: CASQGRSGRSTGELFF. The CDR3 nucleotides read TGTGCCAGCCAAGGGCGCAGCGGGAGGAGCACCGGGGAGCTGTTTTTT. Full variable domain (rest looked up from reference TRBV11-1 and TRBJ2-2): EAEVAQSPRYKITEKSQAVAFWCDPISGHATLYWYRQILGQGPELLVQFQDESVVDDSQLPKDRFSAERLKGVDSTLKIQPAELGDSAMYLCASQGRSGRSTGELFFGEGSRLTVL.

The chain uses TRBV6-5 and TRBJ2-7; D tentatively fits TRBD1 or TRBD2 (5 bases each). CDR3 length equals 15 residues. Germline V lookup: CDR1 MNHEY, CDR2 SVGAGI. Trimming cost V 5 bases and J 3 bases, with 17 bases left between them. CDR3 region: CASSTRRTGHYEQYF. The CDR3 DNA sequence: TGTGCCAGCAGTACCCGACGAACGGGGCACTACGAGCAGTACTTC.

The gene calls are TRBV7-9 and TRBJ2-1; D is unresolved. Trimming took off 5 bases at V and 4 bases at J, with 18 bases between the two ends. Per germline, CDR1 SEHNR and CDR2 FQNEAQ (reference sequence). The CDR3 loop spans 16 amino acids. CDR3 protein: CASSQGKAKLYNEQFF. CDR3 nucleotide sequence: TGTGCCAGCAGCCAAGGGAAGGCTAAACTGTACAATGAGCAGTTCTTC.

CDR3 sequence reads: CASSRVGNHYEQYF. Here the CDR3 DNA reads TGTGCCAGCAGCCGTGTAGGGAATCACTACGAGCAGTACTTC. The chain couples TRBV21-1 to TRBJ2-7. TRBV21-1 is recorded as a pseudogene. The CDR3 totals 14 residues.

This clone was picked up one time. The chain couples TRBV10-2 to TRBJ2-2; D may be TRBD1 or TRBD2 (5 bases each). V was clipped by 3 bases and J by 6 bases, with 17 bases between them. Germline-derived CDR1 and CDR2 are WSHSY and SAAADI. CDR3 size: 16 residues. In nucleotides, the CDR3 is TGCGCCAGCAGTGACCCCGGGACGGCTTCTTCCGGGGAGCTGTTTTTT. It translates to CASSDPGTASSGELFF.

The V call is TRBV27, the J call TRBJ2-3; no definite D call. Trimming left V 2 bases short and J 6 bases short, with 21 bases between. Looked up from germline, CDR1 is MNHEY and CDR2 is SMNVEV (reference sequence). This CDR3 has 17 residues. This chain's CDR3 is CASSLIRAATRGDTQYF. Written as DNA, the CDR3 is TGTGCCAGCAGTTTAATCAGAGCAGCTACCCGTGGGGATACGCAGTATTTT.

This clone was picked up one time. The V gene is TRBV9, the J gene TRBJ2-4; 7 nucleotides align to TRBD1. Germline values: CDR1 SGDLS, CDR2 YYNGEE. CDR3 length: 12 amino acids. V gave up 3 bases and J gave up 6 bases; unmatched junction bases: 0. CDR3 sequence (DNA): TGTGCCAGCAGCGCAGGGGGAAACATTCAGTACTTC. Its protein product is CASSAGGNIQYF.

The genes are TRBV6-6 and TRBJ1-2, with D maybe TRBD1 (6 bases). This CDR3 comprises 16 residues. Trimming took 2 bases from V and 7 from J, leaving 20 bases between them. Germline V gene data show CDR1 as MNHNY and CDR2 as SVGAGI (reference sequence). The CDR3 is CASSYVQGRGGAGYTF. The CDR3 DNA reads TGTGCCAGCAGTTACGTTCAGGGGCGCGGGGGGGCTGGCTACACCTTC.

This clone was recorded once. V gene TRBV5-6 combines with J gene TRBJ2-7; 9 nucleotides line up with TRBD1. The CDR3 runs 16 residues. The V gene's germline CDR1 is SGHDT and CDR2 YYEEEE. The V and J ends lost 4 bases and 2 bases, in that order; junction bases with no gene match: 10. CDR3 coding DNA: TGTGCCAGCAGCCCTGAGGGTCGGACAGGGGCCTACGAGCAGTACTTC. Residues: CASSPEGRTGAYEQYF.

The rearrangement joins TRBV28 to TRBJ1-1; D is possibly TRBD1 (6 bases). CDR3 size: 12 residues. V was pared by 5 bases and J by 6 bases, with 10 bases between. Germline CDR1 MDHEN, CDR2 SYDVKM. The CDR3 DNA reads TGTGCCAGCAGTCTGACAGGAGCTGAAGCTTTCTTT. Translating it yields CASSLTGAEAFF.

The chain uses TRBV5-4 and TRBJ2-5; a possible D gene is TRBD2 (5 bases). The J call may not be correct, given that the DNA end is closer to TRBJ2-7. CDR3 length: 14 amino acids. Germline loops: CDR1 SGHNT, CDR2 YYREEE (reference sequence). CDR3 loop: CASSTEAASNEQYF. The CDR3 coding sequence is TGTGCCAGCAGCACGGAGGCCGCCTCTAACGAGCAGTACTTC.

The gene calls are TRBV4-1 and TRBJ2-4, with 8 nucleotides matching TRBD1. Germline-derived CDR1 and CDR2 are MGHRA and YSYEKL. The CDR3 sequence is 19 residues long. Losses at the gene ends were 0 bases for V and 8 bases for J; bases not matched to a gene: 18. In DNA, the CDR3 is TGCGCCAGCAGCCAAGAATCAGCCAGGGGGCGGGTGGGGAAGGACATTCAGTACTTC. Translating it yields CASSQESARGRVGKDIQYF.

The chain carries TRBV28 and TRBJ2-7, with D possibly matching TRBD1 (6 bases). Trimming cost V 4 bases and J 3 bases, with 16 bases left between them. This CDR3 is 15 amino acids long. Germline V CDR1 and CDR2: MDHEN, SYDVKM. CDR3: CASSSLWPGHYEQYF. The CDR3, as DNA: TGTGCCAGCAGTTCCTTGTGGCCGGGACACTACGAGCAGTACTTC. Using reference TRBV28 and TRBJ2-7 for the parts outside the CDR3, the full variable domain is DVKVTQSSRYLVKRTGEKVFLECVQDMDHENMFWYRQDPGLGLRLIYFSYDVKMKEKGDIPEGYSVSREKKERFSLILESASTNQTSMYLCASSSLWPGHYEQYFGPGTRLTVT.

The chain employs TRBV30 and TRBJ2-7, with TRBD1 matching over 7 bases. This CDR3 has 15 residues. The V and J ends lost 3 bases and 2 bases, in that order; junction bases with no gene match: 10. The V gene's germline CDR1 is GTSNPN and CDR2 SVGIG (reference sequence). The CDR3 DNA is TGTGCCTGGAGCCGCCCGGGGACAGTCGCCTACGAGCAGTACTTC. This encodes CAWSRPGTVAYEQYF.

V usage is TRBV13 and J usage is TRBJ1-1; D unresolved. The CDR3 runs 11 residues. The V gene lost 1 base and the J gene lost 7 bases, with 4 bases spanning the gap. Germline CDR1 reads PRHDT; CDR2 reads FYEKMQ (reference sequence). The CDR3: CASSLVLEAFF. CDR3 sequence (DNA): TGTGCCAGCAGCTTAGTGCTTGAAGCTTTCTTT.

The rearrangement joins TRBV2 to TRBJ1-1; possibly TRBD1 for D (5 bases). Trimming took 8 bases from V and 1 from J, leaving 8 bases between them. The CDR3 sequence is 12 residues long. CDR1 and CDR2 from the germline V gene are SNHLY and FYNNEI. The CDR3 loop is CASVQENTEAFF. The CDR3 DNA follows: TGTGCCAGCGTACAGGAGAACACTGAAGCTTTCTTT.

The rearrangement links TRBV7-2 to TRBJ2-7; 8 bases agree with TRBD1. The germline CDR1 and CDR2 sequences are SGHTA and FQGNSA. With V trimmed by 5 bases and J by 7 bases, 10 bases remained unmatched. This CDR3 is 14 amino acids long. The DNA for the CDR3 is TGTGCCAGCAGCCACCGGGACAGGATAGGAGAGCAGTACTTC. Protein: CASSHRDRIGEQYF. Full variable domain (missing parts from reference TRBV7-2 and TRBJ2-7): GAGVSQSPSNKVTEKGKDVELRCDPISGHTALYWYRQSLGQGLEFLIYFQGNSAPDKSGLPSDRFSAERTGGSVSTLTIQRTQQEDSAVYLCASSHRDRIGEQYFGPGTRLTVT.

This clone was counted a few times. The chain uses TRBV10-2 and TRBJ2-1, with 9 bases aligning to TRBD2. The CDR3 loop spans 18 amino acids. Germline V gene sequence: CDR1 WSHSY, CDR2 SAAADI. V gave up 4 bases and J gave up 4 bases; unmatched junction bases: 14. CDR3 nucleotide sequence: TGCGCCAGCAGTGTGCATGGGACAGCGGGAGGCTCGTACAATGAGCAGTTCTTC. It is translated as CASSVHGTAGGSYNEQFF.

The chain carries TRBV7-2 and TRBJ2-7, with 11 bases that match TRBD1. V trimming: 2 bases; J trimming: 3 bases; junction bases outside the gene matches: 6. Germline-derived CDR1 and CDR2 are SGHTA and FQGNSA. The CDR3 is 16 residues long. As DNA, the CDR3 is TGTGCCAGCAGCTTAAGTTCTGGGACAGGGGGCTACGAGCAGTACTTC. Encoded protein: CASSLSSGTGGYEQYF.

This sequence joins TRBV6-1 and TRBJ2-5, with 7 positions matching TRBD2. The CDR3 length is 15 residues. The V gene's germline CDR1 is MNHNS and CDR2 SASEGT. The V segment lost 6 bases and the J segment 3 bases; nucleotides outside the gene matches: 10. The CDR3 loop is CASSLGVGGEETQYF. CDR3 nucleotides: TGTGCCAGCAGCCTCGGCGTGGGGGGGGAAGAGACCCAGTACTTC.

The chain recombines TRBV6-1 with TRBJ2-7, with D unresolved. Germline CDR1 is MNHNS and CDR2 is SASEGT. Trimming removed 7 bases at V and 6 bases at J, with 10 bases between. CDR3 length: 11 residues. The CDR3, as DNA: TGTGCCAGCACTCAAGCTTCCGAGCAGTACTTC. Its translation: CASTQASEQYF.

The count of this clone is one. The genes are TRBV7-9 and TRBJ1-2; 7 bases match TRBD1. The V gene's germline CDR1 is SEHNR and CDR2 FQNEAQ (reference sequence). The V segment lost 4 bases and the J segment 6 bases; nucleotides outside the gene matches: 8. The CDR3 is 14 amino acids. The CDR3 sequence is CASSSVGRGDGYTF. DNA of the CDR3: TGTGCCAGCAGCTCAGTCGGCAGGGGGGATGGCTACACCTTC.